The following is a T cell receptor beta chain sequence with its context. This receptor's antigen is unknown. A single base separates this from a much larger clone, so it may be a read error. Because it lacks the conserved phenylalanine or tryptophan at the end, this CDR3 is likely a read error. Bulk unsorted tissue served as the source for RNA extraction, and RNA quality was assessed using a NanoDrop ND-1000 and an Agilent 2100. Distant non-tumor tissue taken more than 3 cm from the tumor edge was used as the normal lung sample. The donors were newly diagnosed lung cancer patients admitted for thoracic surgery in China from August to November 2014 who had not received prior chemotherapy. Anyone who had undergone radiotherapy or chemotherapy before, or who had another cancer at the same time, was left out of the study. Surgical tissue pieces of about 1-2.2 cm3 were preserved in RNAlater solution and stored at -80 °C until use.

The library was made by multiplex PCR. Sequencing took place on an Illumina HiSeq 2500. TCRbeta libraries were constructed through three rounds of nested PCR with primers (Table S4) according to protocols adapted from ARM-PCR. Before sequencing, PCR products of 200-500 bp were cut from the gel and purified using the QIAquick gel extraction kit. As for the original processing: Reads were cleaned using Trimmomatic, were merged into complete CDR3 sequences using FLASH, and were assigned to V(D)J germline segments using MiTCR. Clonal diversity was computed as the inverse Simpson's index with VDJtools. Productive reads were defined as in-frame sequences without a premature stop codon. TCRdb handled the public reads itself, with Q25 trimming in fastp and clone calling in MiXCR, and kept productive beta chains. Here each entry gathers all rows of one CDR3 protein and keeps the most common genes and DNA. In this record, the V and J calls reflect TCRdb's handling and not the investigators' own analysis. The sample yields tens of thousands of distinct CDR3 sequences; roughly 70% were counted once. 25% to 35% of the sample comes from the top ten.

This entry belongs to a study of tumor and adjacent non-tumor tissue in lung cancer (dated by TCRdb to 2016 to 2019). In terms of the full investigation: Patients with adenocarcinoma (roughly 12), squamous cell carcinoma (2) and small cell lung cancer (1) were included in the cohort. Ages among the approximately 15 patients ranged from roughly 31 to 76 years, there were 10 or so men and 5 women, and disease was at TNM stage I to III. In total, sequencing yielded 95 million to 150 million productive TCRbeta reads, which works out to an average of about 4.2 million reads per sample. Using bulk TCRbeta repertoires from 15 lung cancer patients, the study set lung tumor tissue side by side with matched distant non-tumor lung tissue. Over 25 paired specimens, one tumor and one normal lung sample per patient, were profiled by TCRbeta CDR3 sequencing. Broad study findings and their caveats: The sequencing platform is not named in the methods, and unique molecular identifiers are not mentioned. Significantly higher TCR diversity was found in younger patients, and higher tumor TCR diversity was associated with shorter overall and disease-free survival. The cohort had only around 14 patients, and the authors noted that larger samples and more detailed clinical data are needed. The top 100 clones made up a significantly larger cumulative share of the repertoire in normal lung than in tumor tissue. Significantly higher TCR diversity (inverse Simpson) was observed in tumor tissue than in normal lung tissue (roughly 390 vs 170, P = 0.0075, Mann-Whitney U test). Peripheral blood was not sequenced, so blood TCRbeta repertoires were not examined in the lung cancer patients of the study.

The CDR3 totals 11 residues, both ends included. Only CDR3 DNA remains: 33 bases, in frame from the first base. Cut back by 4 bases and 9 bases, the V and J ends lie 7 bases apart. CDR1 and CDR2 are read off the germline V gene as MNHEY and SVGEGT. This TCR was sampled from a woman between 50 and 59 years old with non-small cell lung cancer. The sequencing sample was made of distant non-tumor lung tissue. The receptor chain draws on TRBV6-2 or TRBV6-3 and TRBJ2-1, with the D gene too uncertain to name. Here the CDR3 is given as CASSSRSEQFI. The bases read TGTGCCAGCAGTTCGCGAAGTGAGCAGTTCATC.